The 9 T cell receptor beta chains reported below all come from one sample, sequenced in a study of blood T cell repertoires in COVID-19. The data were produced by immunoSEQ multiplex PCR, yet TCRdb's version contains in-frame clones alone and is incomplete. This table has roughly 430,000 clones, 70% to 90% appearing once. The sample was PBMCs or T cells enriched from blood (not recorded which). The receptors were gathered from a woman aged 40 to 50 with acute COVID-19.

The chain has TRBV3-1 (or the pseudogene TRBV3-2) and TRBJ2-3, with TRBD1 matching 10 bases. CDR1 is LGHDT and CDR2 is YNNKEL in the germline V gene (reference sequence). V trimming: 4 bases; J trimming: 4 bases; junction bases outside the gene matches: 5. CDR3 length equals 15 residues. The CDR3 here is CASSPPGTGADTQYF. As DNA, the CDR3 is TGTGCCAGCAGCCCACCCGGGACAGGGGCAGATACGCAGTATTTT.

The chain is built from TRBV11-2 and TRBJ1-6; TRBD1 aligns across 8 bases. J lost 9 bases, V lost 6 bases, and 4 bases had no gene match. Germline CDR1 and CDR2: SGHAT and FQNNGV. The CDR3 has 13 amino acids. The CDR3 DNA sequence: TGTGCCAGCAGTCCGACAGGGGTTTCACCCCTCCACTTT. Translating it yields CASSPTGVSPLHF.

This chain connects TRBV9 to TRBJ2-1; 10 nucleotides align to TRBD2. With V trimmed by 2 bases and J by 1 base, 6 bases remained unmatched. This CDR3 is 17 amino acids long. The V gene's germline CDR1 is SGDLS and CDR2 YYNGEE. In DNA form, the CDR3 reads TGTGCCAGCAGCGTCGCTAGCGGGGGCCTATCCTACAATGAGCAGTTCTTC. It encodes CASSVASGGLSYNEQFF.

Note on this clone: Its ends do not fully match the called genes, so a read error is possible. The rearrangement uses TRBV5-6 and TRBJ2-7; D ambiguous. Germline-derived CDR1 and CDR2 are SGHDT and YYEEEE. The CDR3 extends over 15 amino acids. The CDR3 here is CASSLGFSGSYEQYF. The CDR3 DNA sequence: TGTGCCAGTAGCTTGGGTTTTTCAGGCTCCTACGAGCAGTACTTC.

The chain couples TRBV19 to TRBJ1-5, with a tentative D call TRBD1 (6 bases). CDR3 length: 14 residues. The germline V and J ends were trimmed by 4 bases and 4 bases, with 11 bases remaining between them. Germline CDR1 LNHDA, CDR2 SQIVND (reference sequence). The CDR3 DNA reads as TGTGCCAGTAGTACCCGGACAGTTAATCAGCCCCAGCATTTT. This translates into CASSTRTVNQPQHF.

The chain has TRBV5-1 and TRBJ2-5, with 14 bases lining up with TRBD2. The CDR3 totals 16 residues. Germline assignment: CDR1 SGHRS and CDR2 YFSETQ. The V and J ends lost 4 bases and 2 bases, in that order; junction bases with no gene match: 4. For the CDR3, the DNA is TGCGCCAGCAGCCCGGGGACTAGCGGGGGACAAGAGACCCAGTACTTC. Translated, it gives CASSPGTSGGQETQYF.

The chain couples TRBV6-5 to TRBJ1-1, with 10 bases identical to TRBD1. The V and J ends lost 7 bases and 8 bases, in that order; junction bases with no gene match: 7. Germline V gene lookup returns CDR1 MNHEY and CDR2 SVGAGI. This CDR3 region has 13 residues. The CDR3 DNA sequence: TGTGCCAGCAATTTCCGGGACAGGGGAGAAGCTTTCTTT. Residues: CASNFRDRGEAFF.

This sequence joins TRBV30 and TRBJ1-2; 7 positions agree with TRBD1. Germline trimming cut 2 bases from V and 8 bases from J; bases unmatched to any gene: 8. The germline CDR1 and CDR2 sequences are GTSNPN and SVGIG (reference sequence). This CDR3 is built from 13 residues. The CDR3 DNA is TGTGCCTGGAGTCCAGGGGGTATGGAAGGCTACACCTTC. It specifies CAWSPGGMEGYTF.

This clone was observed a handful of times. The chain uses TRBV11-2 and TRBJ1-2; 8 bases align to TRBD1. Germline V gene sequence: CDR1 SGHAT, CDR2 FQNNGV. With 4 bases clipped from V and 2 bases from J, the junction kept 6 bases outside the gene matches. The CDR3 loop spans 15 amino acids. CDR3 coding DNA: TGTGCCAGCAGCTCAACTAGGACAGGGAACTATGGCTACACCTTC. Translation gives CASSSTRTGNYGYTF.